This note documents a single T cell receptor (beta chain) sequence. The sample belongs to a study of blood T cell repertoires in COVID-19. Study context: The cDNA or gDNA used as material had been derived from T cells, B-cell-depleted T cells, or PBMCs.

Deletions cut 6 bases from V and 0 bases from J, with 10 bases between. Germline CDR1 SGHRS, CDR2 YFSETQ. This CDR3 region has 15 residues. Repertoires were generated with immunoSEQ multiplex PCR, while TCRdb's copy carries only in-frame clones and drops some. The profile shows approximately 270,000 clones, roughly nine tenths of them singletons. Sequences were obtained from peripheral blood. V usage is TRBV5-1 and J usage is TRBJ2-6; D not certain. The clonotype was recovered from a man in his fifties or sixties with acute or convalescent COVID-19. The CDR3 DNA is TGCGCCAGCAACCAAGAGGCCTCTGGGGCCAACGTCCTGACTTTC. Its translation is CASNQEASGANVLTF.